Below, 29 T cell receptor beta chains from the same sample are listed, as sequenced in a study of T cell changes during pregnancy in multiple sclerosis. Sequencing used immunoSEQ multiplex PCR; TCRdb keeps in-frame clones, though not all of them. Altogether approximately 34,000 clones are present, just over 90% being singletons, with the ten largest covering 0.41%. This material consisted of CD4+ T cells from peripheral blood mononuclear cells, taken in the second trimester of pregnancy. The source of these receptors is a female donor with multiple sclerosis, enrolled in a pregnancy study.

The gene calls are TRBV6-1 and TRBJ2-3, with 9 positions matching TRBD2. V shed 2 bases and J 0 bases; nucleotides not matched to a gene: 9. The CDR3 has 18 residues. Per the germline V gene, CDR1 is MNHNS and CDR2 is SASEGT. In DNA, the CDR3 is TGTGCCAGCAGTGAAAGGTTTTATACTAGCGGGAGCACAGATACGCAGTATTTT. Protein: CASSERFYTSGSTDTQYF.

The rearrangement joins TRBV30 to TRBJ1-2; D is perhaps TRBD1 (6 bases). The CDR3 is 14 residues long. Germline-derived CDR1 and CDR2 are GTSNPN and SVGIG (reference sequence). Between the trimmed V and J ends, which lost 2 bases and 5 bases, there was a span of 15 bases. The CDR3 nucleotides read TGTGCCTGGAGTACCCTGGACAGAGGATATGGCTACACCTTC. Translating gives CAWSTLDRGYGYTF.

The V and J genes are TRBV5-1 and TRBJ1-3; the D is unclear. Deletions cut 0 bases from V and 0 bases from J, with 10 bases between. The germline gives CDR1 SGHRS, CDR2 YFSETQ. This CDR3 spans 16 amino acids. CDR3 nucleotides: TGCGCCAGCAGCTTGGACCGAGGAGGCTCTGGAAACACCATATATTTT. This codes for CASSLDRGGSGNTIYF. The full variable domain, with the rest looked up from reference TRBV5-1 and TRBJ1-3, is KAGVTQTPRYLIKTRGQQVTLSCSPISGHRSVSWYQQTPGQGLQFLFEYFSETQRNKGNFPGRFSGRQFSNSRSEMNVSTLELGDSALYLCASSLDRGGSGNTIYFGEGSWLTVV.

The CDR3 nucleotides read TGTGCCAGCTCACCTTCCGCTTCCGGGACTAGCTTCTACGAGCAGTACTTC. It translates to CASSPSASGTSFYEQYF. The chain links TRBV18 to TRBJ2-7, with 9 nucleotides matching TRBD2. The CDR3 totals 17 residues. The V segment lost 3 bases and the J segment 3 bases; nucleotides outside the gene matches: 12. Germline V gene data show CDR1 as KGHSH and CDR2 as LQKENI.

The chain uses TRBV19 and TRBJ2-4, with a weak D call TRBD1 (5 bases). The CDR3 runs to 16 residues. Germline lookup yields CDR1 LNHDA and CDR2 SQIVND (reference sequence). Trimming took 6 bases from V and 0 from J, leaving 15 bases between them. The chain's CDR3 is CASSPLPTEAKNIQYF. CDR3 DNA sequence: TGTGCCAGTAGCCCTCTCCCGACAGAAGCCAAAAACATTCAGTACTTC.

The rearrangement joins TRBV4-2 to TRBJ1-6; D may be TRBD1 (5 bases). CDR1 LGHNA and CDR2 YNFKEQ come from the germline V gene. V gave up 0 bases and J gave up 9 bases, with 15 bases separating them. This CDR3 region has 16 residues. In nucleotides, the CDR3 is TGTGCCAGCAGCCAAGAGGGGGAGGGAGGATTTTCACCCCTCCACTTT. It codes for CASSQEGEGGFSPLHF.

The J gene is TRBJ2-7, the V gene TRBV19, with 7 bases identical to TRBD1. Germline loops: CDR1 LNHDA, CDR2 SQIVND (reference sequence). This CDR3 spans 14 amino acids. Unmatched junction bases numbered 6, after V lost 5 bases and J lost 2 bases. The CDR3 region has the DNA TGTGCCAGTAGTTTGGGACAGTCCACCTACGAGCAGTACTTC. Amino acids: CASSLGQSTYEQYF.

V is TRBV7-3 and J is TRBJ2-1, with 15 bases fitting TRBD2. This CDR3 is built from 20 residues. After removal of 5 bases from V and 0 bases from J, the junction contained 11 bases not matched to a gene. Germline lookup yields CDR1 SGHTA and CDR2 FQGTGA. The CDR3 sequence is CASSAYGLAGGFSSYNEQFF. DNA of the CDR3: TGTGCCAGCAGCGCTTACGGACTAGCGGGAGGGTTCAGCTCCTACAATGAGCAGTTCTTC.

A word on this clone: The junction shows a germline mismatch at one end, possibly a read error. CDR3 sequence reads: CASSQAYLGTGQEAQYF. DNA for the CDR3: TGCGCCAGCAGCCAAGCATACTTAGGGACTGGCCAAGAGGCCCAGTACTTC. The chain combines TRBV4-1 with TRBJ2-5, with a possible D match to TRBD2 (6 bases). From germline, CDR1 is MGHRA and CDR2 YSYEKL. CDR3 size: 17 residues.

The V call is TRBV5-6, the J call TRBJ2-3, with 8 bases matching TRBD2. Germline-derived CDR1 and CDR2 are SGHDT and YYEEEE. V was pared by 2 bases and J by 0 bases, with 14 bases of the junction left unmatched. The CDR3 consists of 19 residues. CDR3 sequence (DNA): TGTGCCAGCAGCTTACGTCGAACGGGGGGGCAGGGTAGCACAGATACGCAGTATTTT. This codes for CASSLRRTGGQGSTDTQYF.

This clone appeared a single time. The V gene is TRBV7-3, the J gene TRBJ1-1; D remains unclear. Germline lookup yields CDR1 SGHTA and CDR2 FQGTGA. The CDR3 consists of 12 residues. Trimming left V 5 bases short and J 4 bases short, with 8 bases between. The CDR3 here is CASSPGGTEAFF. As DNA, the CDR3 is TGTGCCAGCAGCCCCGGAGGCACTGAAGCTTTCTTT.

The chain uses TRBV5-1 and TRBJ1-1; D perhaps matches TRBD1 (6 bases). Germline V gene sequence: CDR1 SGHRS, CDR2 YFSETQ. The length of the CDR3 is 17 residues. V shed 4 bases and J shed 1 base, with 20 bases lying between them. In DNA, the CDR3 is TGCGCCAGCAGCGGGGGTTTCAGGGGCCGGGGGAACACTGAAGCTTTCTTT. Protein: CASSGGFRGRGNTEAFF.

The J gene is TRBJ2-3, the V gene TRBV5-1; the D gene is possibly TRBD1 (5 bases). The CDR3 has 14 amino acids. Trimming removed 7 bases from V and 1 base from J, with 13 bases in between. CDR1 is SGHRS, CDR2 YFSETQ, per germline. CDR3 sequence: CASLRDLGTDTQYF. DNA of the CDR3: TGCGCCAGCCTCAGGGATCTCGGCACAGATACGCAGTATTTT.

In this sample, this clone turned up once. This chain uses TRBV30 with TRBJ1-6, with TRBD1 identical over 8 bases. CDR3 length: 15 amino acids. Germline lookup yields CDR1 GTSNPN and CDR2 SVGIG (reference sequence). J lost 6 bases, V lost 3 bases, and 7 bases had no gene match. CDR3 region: CAWRGPQGGNSPLHF. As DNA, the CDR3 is TGTGCCTGGAGGGGACCACAGGGGGGTAATTCACCCCTCCACTTT.

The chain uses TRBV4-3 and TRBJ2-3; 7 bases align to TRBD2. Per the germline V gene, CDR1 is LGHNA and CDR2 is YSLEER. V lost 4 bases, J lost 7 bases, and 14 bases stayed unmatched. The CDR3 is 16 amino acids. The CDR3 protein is CASSRGGSAGHHTQYF. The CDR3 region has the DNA TGCGCCAGCAGCCGGGGGGGGTCGGCGGGGCATCATACGCAGTATTTT.

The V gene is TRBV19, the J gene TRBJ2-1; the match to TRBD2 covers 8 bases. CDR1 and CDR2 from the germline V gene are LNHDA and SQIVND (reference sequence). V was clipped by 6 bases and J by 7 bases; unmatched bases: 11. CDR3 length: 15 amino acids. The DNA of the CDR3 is TGTGCCAGTAGCTTGGGACTAGGGAATCGGAATGAGCAGTTCTTC. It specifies CASSLGLGNRNEQFF. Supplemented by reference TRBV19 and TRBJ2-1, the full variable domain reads DGGITQSPKYLFRKEGQNVTLSCEQNLNHDAMYWYRQDPGQGLRLIYYSQIVNDFQKGDIAEGYSVSREKKESFPLTVTSAQKNPTAFYLCASSLGLGNRNEQFFGPGTRLTVL.

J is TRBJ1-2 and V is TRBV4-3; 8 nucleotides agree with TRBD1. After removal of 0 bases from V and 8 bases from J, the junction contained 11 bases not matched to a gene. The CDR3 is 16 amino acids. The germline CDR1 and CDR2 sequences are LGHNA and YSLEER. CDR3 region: CASSQDRIRGQRGYTF. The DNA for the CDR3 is TGCGCCAGCAGCCAAGATCGAATCAGGGGGCAACGAGGCTACACCTTC.

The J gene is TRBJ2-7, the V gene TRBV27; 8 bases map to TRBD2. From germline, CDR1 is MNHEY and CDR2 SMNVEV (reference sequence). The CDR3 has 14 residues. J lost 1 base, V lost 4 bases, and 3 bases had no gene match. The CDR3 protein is CASSSRGGSYEQYF. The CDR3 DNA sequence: TGTGCCAGCAGTTCTCGCGGGGGGTCCTACGAGCAGTACTTC.

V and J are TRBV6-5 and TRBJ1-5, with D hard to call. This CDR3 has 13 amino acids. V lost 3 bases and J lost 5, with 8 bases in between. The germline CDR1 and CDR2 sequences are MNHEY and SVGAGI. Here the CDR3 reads CASSYGRYQPQHF. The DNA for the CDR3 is TGTGCCAGCAGTTATGGGCGTTATCAGCCCCAGCATTTT.

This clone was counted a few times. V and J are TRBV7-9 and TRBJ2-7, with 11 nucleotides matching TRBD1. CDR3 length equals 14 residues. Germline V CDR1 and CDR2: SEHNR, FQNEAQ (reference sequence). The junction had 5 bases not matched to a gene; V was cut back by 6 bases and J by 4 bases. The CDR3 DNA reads TGTGCCAGCAGAATTGGACAGGGGGCGTACGAGCAGTACTTC. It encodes CASRIGQGAYEQYF.

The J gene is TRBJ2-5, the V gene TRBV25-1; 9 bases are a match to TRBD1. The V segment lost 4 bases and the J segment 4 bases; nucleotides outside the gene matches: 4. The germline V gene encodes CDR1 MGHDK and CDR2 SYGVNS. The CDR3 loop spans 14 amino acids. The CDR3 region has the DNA TGTGCCAGCAGTGGGACAGGGGTTGTAGAGACCCAGTACTTC. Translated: CASSGTGVVETQYF.

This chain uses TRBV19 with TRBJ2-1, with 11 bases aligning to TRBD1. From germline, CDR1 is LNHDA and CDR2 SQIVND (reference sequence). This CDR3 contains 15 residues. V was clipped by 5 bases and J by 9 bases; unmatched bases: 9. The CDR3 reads CASSAGQGARSEQFF. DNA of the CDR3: TGTGCCAGTAGTGCCGGACAGGGGGCGCGGAGTGAGCAGTTCTTC.

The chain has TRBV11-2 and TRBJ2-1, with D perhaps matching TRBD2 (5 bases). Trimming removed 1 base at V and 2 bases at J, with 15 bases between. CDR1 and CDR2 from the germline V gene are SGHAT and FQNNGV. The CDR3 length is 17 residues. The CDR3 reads CASSLVGRVGAYNEQFF. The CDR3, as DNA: TGTGCCAGCAGCTTAGTTGGGCGGGTGGGAGCCTACAATGAGCAGTTCTTC.

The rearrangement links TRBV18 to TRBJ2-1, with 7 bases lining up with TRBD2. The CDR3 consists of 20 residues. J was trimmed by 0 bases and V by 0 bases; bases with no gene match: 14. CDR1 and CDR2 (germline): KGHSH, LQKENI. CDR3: CASSPPSPAGLSSSYNEQFF. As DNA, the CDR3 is TGTGCCAGCTCACCACCGAGTCCAGCGGGACTCTCTAGCTCCTACAATGAGCAGTTCTTC.

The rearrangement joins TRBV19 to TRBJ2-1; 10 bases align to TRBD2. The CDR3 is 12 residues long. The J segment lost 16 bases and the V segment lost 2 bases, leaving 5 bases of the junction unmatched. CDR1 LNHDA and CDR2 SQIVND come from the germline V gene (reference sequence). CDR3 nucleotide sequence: TGTGCCAGTAGTATACACGGGACTAGCGTCTTCTTC. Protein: CASSIHGTSVFF.

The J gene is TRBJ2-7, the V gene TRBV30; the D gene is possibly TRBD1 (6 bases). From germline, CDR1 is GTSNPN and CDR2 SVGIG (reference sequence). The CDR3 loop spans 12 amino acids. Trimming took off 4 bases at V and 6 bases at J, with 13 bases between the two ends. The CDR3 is CAWKWGPIEQYF. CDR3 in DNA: TGTGCCTGGAAATGGGGGCCGATCGAGCAGTACTTC.

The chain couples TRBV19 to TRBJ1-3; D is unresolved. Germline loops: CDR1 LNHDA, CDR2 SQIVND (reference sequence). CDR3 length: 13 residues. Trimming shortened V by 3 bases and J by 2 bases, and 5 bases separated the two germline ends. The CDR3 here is CASSIGTGNTIYF. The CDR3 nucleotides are TGTGCCAGTAGTATTGGCACTGGAAACACCATATATTTT.

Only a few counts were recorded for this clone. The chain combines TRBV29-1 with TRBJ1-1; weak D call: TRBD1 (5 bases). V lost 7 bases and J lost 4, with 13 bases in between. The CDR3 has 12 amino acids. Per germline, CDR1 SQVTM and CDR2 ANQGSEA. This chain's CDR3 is CSAQGLSTEAFF. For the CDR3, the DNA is TGCAGCGCCCAGGGACTTTCCACTGAAGCTTTCTTT.

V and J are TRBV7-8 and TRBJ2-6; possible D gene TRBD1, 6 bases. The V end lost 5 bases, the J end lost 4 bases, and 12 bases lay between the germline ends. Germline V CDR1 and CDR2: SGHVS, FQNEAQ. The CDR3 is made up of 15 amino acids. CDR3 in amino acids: CASSLQGRGANVLTF. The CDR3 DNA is TGTGCCAGCAGCCTACAGGGTAGAGGGGCCAACGTCCTGACTTTC.